A single sample is the source of the 21 T cell receptor beta chains below, sequenced in a study of preoperative IRX-2 immunotherapy in early breast cancer. As for treatment: preoperative locoregional IRX-2 cytokine immunotherapy. The method was immunoSEQ multiplex PCR; TCRdb's version includes in-frame clones alone and lacks a portion of them. The table has roughly 34,000 clones, roughly 86% seen once. The specimen was tumor tissue, collected after IRX-2 immunotherapy. These receptors all stem from a human donor with breast cancer.

The gene calls are TRBV28 and TRBJ2-1; 10 positions agree with TRBD2. CDR3 size: 15 residues. Trimming cost V 5 bases and J 6 bases; bases outside gene matches: 7. Germline values: CDR1 MDHEN, CDR2 SYDVKM. CDR3 sequence: CASSGVSGGLNEQFF. The CDR3 bases are TGTGCCAGCAGTGGGGTTAGCGGGGGGCTCAATGAGCAGTTCTTC.

The rearrangement joins TRBV6-4 to TRBJ2-5; D not resolved. Trimming pared 5 bases from V and 5 bases from J, leaving 12 bases between. Germline CDR1 reads MRHNA; CDR2 reads SNTAGT. This CDR3 is 13 amino acids long. The CDR3 bases are TGTGCCAGCAGTTACGGGCCCGCGGAGACCCAGTACTTC. Protein: CASSYGPAETQYF.

V gene TRBV10-2 combines with J gene TRBJ2-2; 7 bases are a match to TRBD2. CDR3 length: 14 amino acids. Germline V lookup: CDR1 WSHSY, CDR2 SAAADI. V was pared by 6 bases and J by 2 bases, with 3 bases of the junction left unmatched. The CDR3 protein is CASSGGINTGELFF. The CDR3 nucleotides read TGCGCCAGCAGCGGGGGGATAAACACCGGGGAGCTGTTTTTT.

The chain employs TRBV6-8 and TRBJ1-2; D unclear. Trimming cost V 5 bases and J 8 bases, with 15 bases left between them. Germline CDR1 reads MNHGY; CDR2 reads SAAAGT. The CDR3 is 13 amino acids. The CDR3 region has the DNA TGTGCCAGCAGTCCCGCGTGGGTGGAAGGCTACACCTTC. As protein: CASSPAWVEGYTF.

The J gene is TRBJ2-3, the V gene TRBV5-1, with 8 bases identical to TRBD2. Trimming cost V 1 base and J 2 bases; bases outside gene matches: 3. Germline V gene sequence: CDR1 SGHRS, CDR2 YFSETQ. The CDR3 spans 15 residues. The CDR3 sequence: CASSLPSGYTDTQYF. In DNA, the CDR3 is TGCGCCAGCAGCTTGCCTAGCGGGTACACAGATACGCAGTATTTT.

The CDR3 sequence is CASSSWQGYEQYF. In nucleotides, the CDR3 is TGTGCCAGCAGTTCGTGGCAGGGCTACGAGCAGTACTTC. The chain combines TRBV6-7 with TRBJ2-7; TRBD1 might be the D (5 bases). TRBV6-7 is classed as an ORF, of uncertain function. The V end was cut by 4 bases, the J end by 3 bases, with 10 bases between. CDR3 length: 13 residues.

The rearrangement uses TRBV6-8 and TRBJ1-6; tentative D call: TRBD1 (6 bases). The V end lost 6 bases, the J end lost 4 bases, and 10 bases lay between the germline ends. Germline V gene data show CDR1 as MNHGY and CDR2 as SAAAGT. The CDR3 length is 14 residues. This CDR3 is CASSFDRYNSPLHF. The CDR3 DNA reads as TGTGCCAGCAGCTTCGACAGGTATAATTCACCCCTCCACTTT.

This clone occurred a few times. The chain employs TRBV11-3 and TRBJ1-6; 8 nucleotides match TRBD1. V dropped 3 bases and J dropped 6; count of bases not matched to a gene: 16. This CDR3 has 19 amino acids. CDR1 and CDR2 (germline): SGHNT, YENEEA. The CDR3 coding sequence is TGTGCCAGCAGCTTTTTTTGGGCTGGACAGGGCAAGGGTAATTCACCCCTCCACTTT. Translation: CASSFFWAGQGKGNSPLHF.

The rearrangement uses TRBV14 and TRBJ2-3; no firm D call. The CDR3 consists of 13 residues. V dropped 1 base and J dropped 8 bases, with 10 bases sitting between them. Germline lookup yields CDR1 SGHDN and CDR2 FVKESK. CDR3 DNA: TGTGCCAGCAGCCAAGTCCTAGGTAGTACGCAGTATTTT. It specifies CASSQVLGSTQYF.

The chain is built from TRBV30 and TRBJ1-2, with 10 bases fitting TRBD1. V shed 1 base and J 8 bases; nucleotides not matched to a gene: 10. This CDR3 has 15 residues. CDR1 is GTSNPN and CDR2 is SVGIG in the germline V gene (reference sequence). The CDR3 sequence: CAWSGGGTGVYGYTF. The CDR3 DNA follows: TGTGCCTGGAGTGGCGGTGGGACAGGGGTATACGGCTACACCTTC.

The chain recombines TRBV30 with TRBJ1-2; unclear D gene. The CDR3 sequence is 12 residues long. Trimming left V 3 bases short and J 3 bases short, with 8 bases between. Germline assignment: CDR1 GTSNPN and CDR2 SVGIG (reference sequence). This CDR3 is CAWRMLYYGYTF. CDR3 DNA sequence: TGTGCCTGGAGAATGCTCTACTATGGCTACACCTTC.

This CDR3 reads CASSLVRTGSGNTIYF. The DNA of the CDR3 is TGTGCCAGCAGCTTAGTCAGGACAGGGTCTGGAAACACCATATATTTT. The chain employs TRBV11-3 and TRBJ1-3; TRBD1 matches at 8 bases. CDR3 length: 16 amino acids. Germline V gene lookup returns CDR1 SGHNT and CDR2 YENEEA. Trimming cost V 1 base and J 1 base; bases outside gene matches: 3. Full variable domain (remainder filled in from reference TRBV11-3 and TRBJ1-3): EAGVVQSPRYKIIEKKQPVAFWCNPISGHNTLYWYLQNLGQGPELLIRYENEEAVDDSQLPKDRFSAERLKGVDSTLKIQPAELGDSAVYLCASSLVRTGSGNTIYFGEGSWLTVV.

V usage is TRBV11-3 and J usage is TRBJ1-3; tentative D call: TRBD1 (6 bases). This CDR3 is built from 15 residues. Trimming shortened V by 2 bases and J by 3 bases, and 11 bases separated the two germline ends. The V gene's germline CDR1 is SGHNT and CDR2 YENEEA. CDR3 protein: CASSLSAGDGNTIYF. The CDR3 DNA follows: TGTGCCAGCAGCTTAAGTGCAGGGGATGGAAACACCATATATTTT. The whole variable domain, remainder taken from reference TRBV11-3 and TRBJ1-3, is EAGVVQSPRYKIIEKKQPVAFWCNPISGHNTLYWYLQNLGQGPELLIRYENEEAVDDSQLPKDRFSAERLKGVDSTLKIQPAELGDSAVYLCASSLSAGDGNTIYFGEGSWLTVV.

The chain carries TRBV11-3 and TRBJ1-1; TRBD1 is a possible D gene (5 bases). CDR3 length equals 15 residues. Germline V gene data show CDR1 as SGHNT and CDR2 as YENEEA. The V and J ends lost 4 bases and 4 bases respectively, with 16 bases between them. The CDR3 nucleotides read TGTGCCAGCAGCTCCCAAACCGCGAGGGGCACTGAAGCTTTCTTT. It encodes CASSSQTARGTEAFF.

The chain employs TRBV11-3 and TRBJ2-1, with D hard to call. This CDR3 spans 14 amino acids. Trimming took off 2 bases at V and 8 bases at J, with 13 bases between the two ends. CDR1 and CDR2 from the germline V gene are SGHNT and YENEEA. CDR3 region: CASSLSGPLHEQFF. The CDR3 bases are TGTGCCAGCAGCTTATCGGGCCCCCTACATGAGCAGTTCTTC.

This clone was recorded only once. The rearrangement uses TRBV18 and TRBJ2-5; D possibly corresponds to TRBD1 (5 bases). The CDR3 consists of 16 residues. Germline CDR1 reads KGHSH; CDR2 reads LQKENI. V dropped 0 bases and J dropped 3 bases, with 14 bases sitting between them. CDR3 DNA sequence: TGTGCCAGCTCACCACCGTACAGGACCTTCAAAGAGACCCAGTACTTC. It codes for CASSPPYRTFKETQYF.

The chain employs TRBV5-1 and TRBJ1-1; D not resolved. CDR3 length: 14 residues. The germline V and J ends were trimmed by 2 bases and 0 bases, with 8 bases remaining between them. Germline-derived CDR1 and CDR2 are SGHRS and YFSETQ. DNA of the CDR3: TGCGCCAGCAGCTTCGAACAGTTGAACACTGAAGCTTTCTTT. The encoded protein is CASSFEQLNTEAFF. Drawing the rest from reference TRBV5-1 and TRBJ1-1, the complete variable domain is KAGVTQTPRYLIKTRGQQVTLSCSPISGHRSVSWYQQTPGQGLQFLFEYFSETQRNKGNFPGRFSGRQFSNSRSEMNVSTLELGDSALYLCASSFEQLNTEAFFGQGTRLTVV.

The chain is built from TRBV7-1 and TRBJ2-5; D ambiguous. TRBV7-1 is annotated as an ORF whose role is uncertain. This CDR3 is 13 amino acids long. Trimming pared 6 bases from V and 5 bases from J, leaving 13 bases between. Here the CDR3 reads CASRGVSLETQYF. CDR3 in DNA: TGTGCCAGCAGGGGTGTGTCGTTGGAGACCCAGTACTTC.

This CDR3 is CATSRGSGGAPEQFF. The CDR3 DNA reads as TGTGCCACCAGCAGGGGCAGCGGGGGGGCCCCTGAGCAGTTCTTC. This chain connects TRBV15 to TRBJ2-1, with 10 nucleotides matching TRBD2. The CDR3 sequence is 15 residues long. CDR1 is LNHNV and CDR2 is YYDKDF in the germline V gene (reference sequence). The V and J ends lost 3 bases and 9 bases, in that order; junction bases with no gene match: 8.

The genes are TRBV6-8 and TRBJ2-7; TRBD2 matches 11 bases. The CDR3 spans 12 residues. CDR1 and CDR2 from the germline V gene are MNHGY and SAAAGT. This chain's CDR3 is CAISGGDSEQYV. In nucleotides, the CDR3 is TGTGCAATTAGCGGGGGGGACTCCGAGCAGTACGTC.

The chain has TRBV4-1 and TRBJ2-2; D is undetermined. This CDR3 is built from 15 residues. Trimming took off 1 base at V and 7 bases at J, with 13 bases between the two ends. Germline CDR1 MGHRA, CDR2 YSYEKL. CDR3 residues: CASSQARRYGGELFF. For the CDR3, the DNA is TGCGCCAGCAGCCAAGCCCGTAGATATGGCGGGGAGCTGTTTTTT.